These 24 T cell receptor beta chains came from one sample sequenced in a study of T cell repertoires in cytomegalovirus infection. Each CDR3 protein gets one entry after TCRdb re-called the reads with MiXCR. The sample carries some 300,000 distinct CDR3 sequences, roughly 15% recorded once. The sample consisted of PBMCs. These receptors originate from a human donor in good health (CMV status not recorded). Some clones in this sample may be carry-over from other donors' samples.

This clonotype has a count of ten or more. The chain's CDR3 is CASSLGRLLKETQYF. CDR3 sequence (DNA): TGTGCCAGCAGCTTAGGGCGTCTCCTGAAAGAGACCCAGTACTTC. The rearrangement uses TRBV7-8 and TRBJ2-5; D call uncertain. This CDR3 contains 15 residues. CDR1 is SGHVS and CDR2 is FQNEAQ in the germline V gene. Trimming took 1 base from V and 3 from J, leaving 12 bases between them. Drawing the rest from reference TRBV7-8 and TRBJ2-5, the complete variable domain is GAGVSQSPRYKVAKRGQDVALRCDPISGHVSLFWYQQALGQGPEFLTYFQNEAQLDKSGLPSDRFFAERPEGSVSTLKIQRTQQEDSAVYLCASSLGRLLKETQYFGPGTRLLVL.

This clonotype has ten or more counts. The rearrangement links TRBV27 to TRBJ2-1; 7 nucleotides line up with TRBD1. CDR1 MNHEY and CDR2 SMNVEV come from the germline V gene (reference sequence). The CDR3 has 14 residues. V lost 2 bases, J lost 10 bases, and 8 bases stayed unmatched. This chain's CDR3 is CASSLGQVLGEQFF. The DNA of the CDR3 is TGTGCCAGCAGTTTAGGACAGGTCCTCGGGGAGCAGTTCTTC.

The CDR3 spells CATSEGSGARTDTQYF. Here the CDR3 DNA reads TGTGCCACCAGTGAGGGCAGCGGGGCGAGGACAGATACGCAGTATTTT. The V gene is TRBV24-1, the J gene TRBJ2-3; 7 bases are shared with TRBD2. CDR1 is KGHDR and CDR2 is SFDVKD in the germline V gene. The CDR3 consists of 16 residues. The J segment lost 3 bases and the V segment lost 4 bases, leaving 9 bases of the junction unmatched.

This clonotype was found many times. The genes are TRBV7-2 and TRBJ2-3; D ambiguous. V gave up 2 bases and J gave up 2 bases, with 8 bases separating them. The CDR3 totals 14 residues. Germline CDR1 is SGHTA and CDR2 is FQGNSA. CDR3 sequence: CASSLMSITDTQYF. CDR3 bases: TGTGCCAGCAGCTTAATGTCTATCACAGATACGCAGTATTTT.

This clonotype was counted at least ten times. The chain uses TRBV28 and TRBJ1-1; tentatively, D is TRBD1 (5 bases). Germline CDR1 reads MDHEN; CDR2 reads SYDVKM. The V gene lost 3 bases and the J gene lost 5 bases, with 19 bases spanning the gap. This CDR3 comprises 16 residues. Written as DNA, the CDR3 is TGTGCCAGCAGTTTGACCCGCCCGGGGGGAAGGACTGAAGCTTTCTTT. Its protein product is CASSLTRPGGRTEAFF.

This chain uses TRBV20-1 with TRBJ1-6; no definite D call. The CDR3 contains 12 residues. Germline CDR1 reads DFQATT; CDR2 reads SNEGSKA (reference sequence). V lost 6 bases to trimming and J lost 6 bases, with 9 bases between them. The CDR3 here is CSAGSLNSPLHF. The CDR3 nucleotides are TGCAGTGCAGGCTCTCTTAATTCACCCCTCCACTTT.

The CDR3 bases are TGTGCCAGCAGTGATGGTGTCAGCTCCAATCAGCCCCAGCATTTT. This sequence encodes CASSDGVSSNQPQHF. The V and J genes are TRBV2 and TRBJ1-5, with D unresolved. CDR3 size: 15 residues. The V end lost 3 bases, the J end lost 3 bases, and 12 bases lay between the germline ends. Germline V gene data show CDR1 as SNHLY and CDR2 as FYNNEI.

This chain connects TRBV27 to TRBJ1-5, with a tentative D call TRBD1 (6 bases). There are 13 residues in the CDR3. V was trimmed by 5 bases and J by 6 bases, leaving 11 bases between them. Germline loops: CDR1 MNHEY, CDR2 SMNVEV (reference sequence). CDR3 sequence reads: CASSTGQTQPQHF. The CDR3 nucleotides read TGTGCCAGCAGTACGGGACAAACTCAGCCCCAGCATTTT.

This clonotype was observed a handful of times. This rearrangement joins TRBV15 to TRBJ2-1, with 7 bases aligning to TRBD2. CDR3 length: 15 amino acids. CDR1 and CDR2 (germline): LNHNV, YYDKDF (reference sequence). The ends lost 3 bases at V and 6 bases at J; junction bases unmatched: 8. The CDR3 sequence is CATSRGAGTTNEQFF. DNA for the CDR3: TGTGCCACCAGCAGGGGAGCAGGGACTACCAATGAGCAGTTCTTC.

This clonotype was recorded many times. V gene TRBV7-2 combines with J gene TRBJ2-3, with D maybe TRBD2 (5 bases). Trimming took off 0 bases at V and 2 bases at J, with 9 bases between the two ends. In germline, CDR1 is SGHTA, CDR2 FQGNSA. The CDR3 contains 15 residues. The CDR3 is CASSLAPGSTDTQYF. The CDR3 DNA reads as TGTGCCAGCAGCTTAGCCCCGGGATCCACAGATACGCAGTATTTT.

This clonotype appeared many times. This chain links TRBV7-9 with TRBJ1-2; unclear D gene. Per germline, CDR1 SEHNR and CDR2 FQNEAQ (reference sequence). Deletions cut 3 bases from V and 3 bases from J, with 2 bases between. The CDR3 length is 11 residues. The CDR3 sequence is CASSFDYGYTF. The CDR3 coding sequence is TGTGCCAGCAGCTTTGACTATGGCTACACCTTC.

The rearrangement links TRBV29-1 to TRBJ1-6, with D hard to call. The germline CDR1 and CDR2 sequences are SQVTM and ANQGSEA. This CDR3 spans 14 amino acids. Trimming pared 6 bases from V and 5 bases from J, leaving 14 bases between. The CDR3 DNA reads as TGCAGCGTCCTTGAGGGTGGTGATAATTCACCCCTCCACTTT. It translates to CSVLEGGDNSPLHF.

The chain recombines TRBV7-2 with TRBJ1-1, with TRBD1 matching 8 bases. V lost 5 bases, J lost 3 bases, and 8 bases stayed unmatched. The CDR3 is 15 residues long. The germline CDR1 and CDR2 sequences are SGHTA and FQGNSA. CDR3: CASSPRQGWDTEAFF. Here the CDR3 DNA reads TGTGCCAGCAGCCCCCGACAGGGGTGGGACACTGAAGCTTTCTTT.

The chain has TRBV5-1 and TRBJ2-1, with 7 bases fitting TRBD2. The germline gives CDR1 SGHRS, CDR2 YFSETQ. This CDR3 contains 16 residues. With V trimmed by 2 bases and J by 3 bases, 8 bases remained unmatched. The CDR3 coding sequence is TGCGCCAGCAGCTTACCGGGACTACATAACTACAATGAGCAGTTCTTC. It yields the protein CASSLPGLHNYNEQFF. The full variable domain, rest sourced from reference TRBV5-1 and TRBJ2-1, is KAGVTQTPRYLIKTRGQQVTLSCSPISGHRSVSWYQQTPGQGLQFLFEYFSETQRNKGNFPGRFSGRQFSNSRSEMNVSTLELGDSALYLCASSLPGLHNYNEQFFGPGTRLTVL.

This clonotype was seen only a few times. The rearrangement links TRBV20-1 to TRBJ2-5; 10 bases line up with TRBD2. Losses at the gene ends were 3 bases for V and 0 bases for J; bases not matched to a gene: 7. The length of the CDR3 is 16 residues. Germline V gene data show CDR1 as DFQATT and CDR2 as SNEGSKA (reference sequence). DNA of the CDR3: TGCAGTGCTAGTCCGCCAACTAGCGGGGACCAAGAGACCCAGTACTTC. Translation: CSASPPTSGDQETQYF.

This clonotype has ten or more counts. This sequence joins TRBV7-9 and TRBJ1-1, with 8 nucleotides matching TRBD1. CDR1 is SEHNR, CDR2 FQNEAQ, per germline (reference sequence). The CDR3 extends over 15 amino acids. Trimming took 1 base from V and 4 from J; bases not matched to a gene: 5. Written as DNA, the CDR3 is TGTGCCAGCAGCTTAGGGGGCGACAGGGGCACTGAAGCTTTCTTT. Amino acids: CASSLGGDRGTEAFF.

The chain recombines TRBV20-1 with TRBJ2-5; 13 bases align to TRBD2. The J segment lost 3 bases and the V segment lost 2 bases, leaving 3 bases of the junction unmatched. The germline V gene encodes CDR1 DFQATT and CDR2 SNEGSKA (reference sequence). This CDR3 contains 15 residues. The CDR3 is CSARIGTSGEETQYF. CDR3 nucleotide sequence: TGCAGTGCTAGAATTGGGACTAGCGGGGAAGAGACCCAGTACTTC.

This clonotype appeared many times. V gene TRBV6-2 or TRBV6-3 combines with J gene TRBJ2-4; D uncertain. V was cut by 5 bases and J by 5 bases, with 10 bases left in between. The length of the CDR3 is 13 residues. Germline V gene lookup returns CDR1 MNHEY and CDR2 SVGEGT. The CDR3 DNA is TGTGCCAGCAGTGCCGGACGCGAAAACATTCAGTACTTC. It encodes CASSAGRENIQYF.

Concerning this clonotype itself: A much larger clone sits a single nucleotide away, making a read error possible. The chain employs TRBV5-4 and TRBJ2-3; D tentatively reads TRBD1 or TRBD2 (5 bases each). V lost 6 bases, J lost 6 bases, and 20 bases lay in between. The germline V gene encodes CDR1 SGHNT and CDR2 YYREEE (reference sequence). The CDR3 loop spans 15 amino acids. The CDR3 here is CASNNRGESKDTQYF. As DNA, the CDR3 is TGTGCCAGCAATAATCGGGGCGAGTCAAAGGATACGCAGTATTTT.

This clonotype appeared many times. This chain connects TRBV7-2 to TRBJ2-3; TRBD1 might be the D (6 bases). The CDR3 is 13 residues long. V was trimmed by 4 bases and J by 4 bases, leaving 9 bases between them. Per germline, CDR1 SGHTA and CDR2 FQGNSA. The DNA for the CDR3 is TGTGCCAGCAGCTCCAAGGGGGCAGATACGCAGTATTTT. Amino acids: CASSSKGADTQYF.

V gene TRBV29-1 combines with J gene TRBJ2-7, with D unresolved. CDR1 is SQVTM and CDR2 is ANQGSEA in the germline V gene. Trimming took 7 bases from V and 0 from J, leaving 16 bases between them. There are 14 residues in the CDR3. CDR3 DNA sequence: TGCAGCGCCAGAACCGGGTCCAGCTCCTACGAGCAGTACTTC. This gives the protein CSARTGSSSYEQYF.

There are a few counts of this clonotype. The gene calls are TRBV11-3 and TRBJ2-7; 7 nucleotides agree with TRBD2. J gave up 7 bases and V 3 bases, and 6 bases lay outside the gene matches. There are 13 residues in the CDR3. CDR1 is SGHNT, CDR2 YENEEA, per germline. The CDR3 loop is CASSFLTGGEQYF. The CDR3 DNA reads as TGTGCCAGCAGCTTTCTAACGGGAGGTGAGCAGTACTTC.

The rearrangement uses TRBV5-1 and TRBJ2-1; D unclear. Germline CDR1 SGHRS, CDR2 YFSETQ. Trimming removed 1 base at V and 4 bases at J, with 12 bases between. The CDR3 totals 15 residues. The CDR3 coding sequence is TGCGCCAGCAGCTTGACAACGAGCCTGTACAATGAGCAGTTCTTC. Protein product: CASSLTTSLYNEQFF.

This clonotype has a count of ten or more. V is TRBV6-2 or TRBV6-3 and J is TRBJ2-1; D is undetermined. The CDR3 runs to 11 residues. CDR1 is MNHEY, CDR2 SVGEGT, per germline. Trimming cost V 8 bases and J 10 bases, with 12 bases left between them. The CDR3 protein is CASGVSTEQFF. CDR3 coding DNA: TGTGCCAGCGGCGTTTCTACGGAGCAGTTCTTC.